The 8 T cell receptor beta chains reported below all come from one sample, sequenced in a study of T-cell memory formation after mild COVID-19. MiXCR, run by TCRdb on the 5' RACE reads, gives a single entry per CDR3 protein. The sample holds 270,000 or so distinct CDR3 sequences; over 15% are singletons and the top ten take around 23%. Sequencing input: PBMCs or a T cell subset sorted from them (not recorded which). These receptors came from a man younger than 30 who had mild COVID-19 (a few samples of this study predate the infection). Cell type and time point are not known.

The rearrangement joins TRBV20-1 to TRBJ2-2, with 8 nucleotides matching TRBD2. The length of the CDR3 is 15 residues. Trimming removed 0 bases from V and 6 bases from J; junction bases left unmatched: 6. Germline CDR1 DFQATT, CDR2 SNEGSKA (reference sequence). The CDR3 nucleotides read TGCAGTGCTAGAGATCCGGGGGGGCTTTCCGGGGAGCTGTTTTTT. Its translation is CSARDPGGLSGELFF.

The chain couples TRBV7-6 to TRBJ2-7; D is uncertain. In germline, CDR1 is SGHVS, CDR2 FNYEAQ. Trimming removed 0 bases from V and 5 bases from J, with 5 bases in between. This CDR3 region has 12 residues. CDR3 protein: CASSLAGDEQYV. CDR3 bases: TGTGCCAGCAGCTTAGCGGGTGACGAGCAGTACGTC.

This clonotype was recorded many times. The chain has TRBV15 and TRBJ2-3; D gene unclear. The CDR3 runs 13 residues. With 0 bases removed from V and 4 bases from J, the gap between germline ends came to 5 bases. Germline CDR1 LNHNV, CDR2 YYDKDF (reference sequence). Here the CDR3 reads CATSRDRPDTQYF. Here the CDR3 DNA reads TGTGCCACCAGCAGAGATCGTCCAGATACGCAGTATTTT.

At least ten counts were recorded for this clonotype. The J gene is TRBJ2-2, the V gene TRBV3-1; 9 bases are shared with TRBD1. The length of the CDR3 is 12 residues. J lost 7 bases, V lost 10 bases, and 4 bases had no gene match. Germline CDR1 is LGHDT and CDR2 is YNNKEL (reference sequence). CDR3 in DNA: TGTGCCACACAGGGGGCAGGCGGGGAGCTGTTTTTT. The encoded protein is CATQGAGGELFF.

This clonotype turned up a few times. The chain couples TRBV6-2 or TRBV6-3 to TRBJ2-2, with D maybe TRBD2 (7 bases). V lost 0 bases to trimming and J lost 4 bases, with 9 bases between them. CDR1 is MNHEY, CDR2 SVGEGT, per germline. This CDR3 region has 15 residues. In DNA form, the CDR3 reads TGTGCCAGCAGTTACTCGAGGGGGGGCACCGGGGAGCTGTTTTTT. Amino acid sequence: CASSYSRGGTGELFF.

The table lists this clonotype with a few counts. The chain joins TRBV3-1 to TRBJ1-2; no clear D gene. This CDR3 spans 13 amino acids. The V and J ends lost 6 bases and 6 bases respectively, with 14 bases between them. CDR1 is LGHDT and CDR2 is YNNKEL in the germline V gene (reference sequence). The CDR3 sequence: CASRSPLGHGYTF. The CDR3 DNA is TGTGCCAGCAGGTCGCCTTTGGGCCATGGCTACACCTTC.

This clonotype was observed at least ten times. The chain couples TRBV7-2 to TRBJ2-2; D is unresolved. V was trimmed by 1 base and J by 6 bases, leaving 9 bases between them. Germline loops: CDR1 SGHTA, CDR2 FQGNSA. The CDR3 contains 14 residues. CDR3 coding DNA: TGTGCCAGCAGCTTAGATATGGTAGCCGGGGAGCTGTTTTTT. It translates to CASSLDMVAGELFF.

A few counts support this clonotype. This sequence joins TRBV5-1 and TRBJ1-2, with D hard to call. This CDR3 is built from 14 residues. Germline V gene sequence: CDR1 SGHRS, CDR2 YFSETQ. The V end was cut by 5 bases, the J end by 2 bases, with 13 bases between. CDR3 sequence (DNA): TGCGCCAGCAGTGGGCGGAGAGGAAACTATGGCTACACCTTC. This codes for CASSGRRGNYGYTF.